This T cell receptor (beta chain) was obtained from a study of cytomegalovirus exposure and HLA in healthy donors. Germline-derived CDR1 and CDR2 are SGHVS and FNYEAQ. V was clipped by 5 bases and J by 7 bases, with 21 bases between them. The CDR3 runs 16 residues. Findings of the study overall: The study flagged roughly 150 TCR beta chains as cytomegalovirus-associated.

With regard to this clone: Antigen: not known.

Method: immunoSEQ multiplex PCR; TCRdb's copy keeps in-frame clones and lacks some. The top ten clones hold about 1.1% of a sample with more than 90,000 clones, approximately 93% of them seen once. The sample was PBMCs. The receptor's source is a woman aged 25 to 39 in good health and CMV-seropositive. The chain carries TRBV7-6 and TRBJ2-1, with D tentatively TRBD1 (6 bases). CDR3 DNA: TGTGCCAGCAGCACCTTTTTGGGGACAAAGGCAAATGAGCAGTTCTTC. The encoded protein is CASSTFLGTKANEQFF.